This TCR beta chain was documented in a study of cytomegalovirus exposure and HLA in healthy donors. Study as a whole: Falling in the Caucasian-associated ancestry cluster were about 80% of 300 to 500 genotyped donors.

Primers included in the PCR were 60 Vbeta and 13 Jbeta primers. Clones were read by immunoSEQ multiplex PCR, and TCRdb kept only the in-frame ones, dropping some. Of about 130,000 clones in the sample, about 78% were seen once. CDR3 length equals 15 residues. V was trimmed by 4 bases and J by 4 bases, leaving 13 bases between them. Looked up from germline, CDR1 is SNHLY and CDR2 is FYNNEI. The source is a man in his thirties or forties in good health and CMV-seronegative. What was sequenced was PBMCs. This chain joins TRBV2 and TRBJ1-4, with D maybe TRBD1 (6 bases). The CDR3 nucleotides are TGTGCCAGCAGTGCTGGGGGCGGGGGTAATGAAAAACTGTTTTTT. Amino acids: CASSAGGGGNEKLFF.